The 3 T cell receptor beta chains listed next were all sequenced from one sample in a study of cytomegalovirus exposure and HLA in healthy donors. The PCR made use of 60 Vbeta and 13 Jbeta primers. Data came from immunoSEQ multiplex PCR; TCRdb stores just in-frame clones and leaves some out. The sample lists about 200,000 clones, about 70% occurring once. Material: PBMCs. The receptors were gathered from a young woman in good health and CMV-seronegative.

The genes are TRBV27 and TRBJ2-5; 7 bases are shared with TRBD2. The DNA end is a closer match to TRBJ2-7, so the J assignment may be wrong. Germline V gene data show CDR1 as MNHEY and CDR2 as SMNVEV (reference sequence). This CDR3 contains 15 residues. The CDR3 sequence: CASSVTGGRIYEQYF. CDR3 DNA sequence: TGTGCCAGCAGTGTCACCGGGGGGAGGATTTACGAGCAGTACTTC.

V gene TRBV6-1 combines with J gene TRBJ2-3; TRBD2 agrees at 10 bases. CDR3 size: 17 residues. Per the germline V gene, CDR1 is MNHNS and CDR2 is SASEGT. J was trimmed by 0 bases and V by 2 bases; bases with no gene match: 5. The chain's CDR3 is CASSERSGRGSTDTQYF. The CDR3 DNA sequence: TGTGCCAGCAGTGAACGGAGCGGGAGGGGTAGCACAGATACGCAGTATTTT.

The rearrangement uses TRBV5-6 and TRBJ2-5; 8 nucleotides agree with TRBD2. The DNA end favors TRBJ2-7, so the J call may be wrong. CDR1 and CDR2 from the germline V gene are SGHDT and YYEEEE. The CDR3 runs 17 residues. The CDR3 DNA reads TGTGCCAGCAGCAACGGCGGAATGGCACTAGCGGCCCACGAGCAGTACTTC. This encodes CASSNGGMALAAHEQYF.